The clone carrying this T cell receptor beta chain was detected a few times. This CDR3 region has 18 residues. Germline CDR1 and CDR2: MGHRA and YSYEKL. Trimming pared 1 base from V and 0 bases from J, leaving 16 bases between. Individuals drawn from around 24 US areas were roughly 18 to 95 years old. The data belong to a study of blood T cell repertoires in COVID-19. Method: immunoSEQ multiplex PCR; TCRdb's copy keeps in-frame clones and lacks some. Here the sample spans 250,000 to 300,000 clones, more than 75% being singletons. Sequencing input: PBMCs or T cells enriched from blood (not recorded which). This sequence originates from a young man who had recovered from COVID-19. This chain uses TRBV4-1 with TRBJ1-3; D is possibly TRBD1 (5 bases). CDR3 DNA: TGCGCCAGCAGCCAAGGACAGCTTTACATAGACTCTGGAAACACCATATATTTT. It codes for CASSQGQLYIDSGNTIYF.